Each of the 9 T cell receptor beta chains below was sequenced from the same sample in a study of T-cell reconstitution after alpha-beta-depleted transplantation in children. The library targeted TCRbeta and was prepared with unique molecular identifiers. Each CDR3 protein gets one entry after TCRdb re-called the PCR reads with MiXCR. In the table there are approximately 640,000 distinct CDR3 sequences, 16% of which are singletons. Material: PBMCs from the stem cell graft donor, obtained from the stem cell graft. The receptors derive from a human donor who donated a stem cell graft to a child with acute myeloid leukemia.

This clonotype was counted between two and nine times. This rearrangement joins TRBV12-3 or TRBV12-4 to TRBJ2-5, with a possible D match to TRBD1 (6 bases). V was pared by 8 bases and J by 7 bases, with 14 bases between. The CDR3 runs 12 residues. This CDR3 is CASGGPGGTQYF. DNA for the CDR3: TGTGCCAGCGGGGGCCCTGGCGGGACCCAGTACTTC.

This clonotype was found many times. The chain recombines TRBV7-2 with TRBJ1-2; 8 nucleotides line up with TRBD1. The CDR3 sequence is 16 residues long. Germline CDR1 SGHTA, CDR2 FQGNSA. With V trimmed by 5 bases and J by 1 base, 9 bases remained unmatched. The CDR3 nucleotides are TGTGCCAGCAGCCGTTCCGACAGGGGAAATAACTATGGCTACACCTTC. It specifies CASSRSDRGNNYGYTF.

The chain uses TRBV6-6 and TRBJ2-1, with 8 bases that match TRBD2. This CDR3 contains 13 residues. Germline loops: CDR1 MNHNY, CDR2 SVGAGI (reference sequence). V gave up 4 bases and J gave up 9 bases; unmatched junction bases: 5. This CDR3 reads CASSSRGGGEQFF. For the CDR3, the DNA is TGTGCCAGCAGTTCCCGGGGGGGCGGTGAGCAGTTCTTC.

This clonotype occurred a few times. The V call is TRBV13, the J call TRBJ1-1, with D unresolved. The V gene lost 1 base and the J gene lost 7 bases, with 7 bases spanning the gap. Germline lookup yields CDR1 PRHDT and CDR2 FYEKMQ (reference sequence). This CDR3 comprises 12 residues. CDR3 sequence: CASSLARSEAFF. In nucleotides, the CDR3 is TGTGCCAGCAGCTTAGCGAGAAGTGAAGCTTTCTTT.

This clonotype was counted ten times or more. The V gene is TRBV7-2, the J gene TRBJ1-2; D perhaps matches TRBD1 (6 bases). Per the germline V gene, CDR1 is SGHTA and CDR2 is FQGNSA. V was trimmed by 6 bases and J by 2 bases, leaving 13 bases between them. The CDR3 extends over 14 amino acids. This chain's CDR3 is CASSSLGGNYGYTF. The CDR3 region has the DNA TGTGCCAGCAGTTCCCTAGGGGGGAACTATGGCTACACCTTC. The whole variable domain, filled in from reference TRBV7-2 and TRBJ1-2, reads GAGVSQSPSNKVTEKGKDVELRCDPISGHTALYWYRQSLGQGLEFLIYFQGNSAPDKSGLPSDRFSAERTGGSVSTLTIQRTQQEDSAVYLCASSSLGGNYGYTFGSGTRLTVV.

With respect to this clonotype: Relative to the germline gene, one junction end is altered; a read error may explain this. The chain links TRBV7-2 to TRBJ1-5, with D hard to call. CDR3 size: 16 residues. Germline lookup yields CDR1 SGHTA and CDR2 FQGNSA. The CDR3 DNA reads TGTGCCAGCAGCTTAACAGCTAGCTATAGCGATCAGCCCCAGCATTTT. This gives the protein CASSLTASYSDQPQHF.

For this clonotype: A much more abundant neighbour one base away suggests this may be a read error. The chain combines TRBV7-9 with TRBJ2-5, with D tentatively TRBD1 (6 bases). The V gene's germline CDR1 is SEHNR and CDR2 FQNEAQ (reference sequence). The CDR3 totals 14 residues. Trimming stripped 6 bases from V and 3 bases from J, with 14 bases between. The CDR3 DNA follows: TGTGCCAGCAGTTCCCCGAACAGGGAAGAGACCCAGTACTTC. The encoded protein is CASSSPNREETQYF.

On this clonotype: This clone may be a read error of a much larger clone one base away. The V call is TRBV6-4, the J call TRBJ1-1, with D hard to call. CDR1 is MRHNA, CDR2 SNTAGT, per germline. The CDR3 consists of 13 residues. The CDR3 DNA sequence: TGTGCCAGCAGCTTTGAATTGAACTCTGAAGCTTTCTTT. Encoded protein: CASSFELNSEAFF.

For the CDR3, the DNA is TGTGCCAGCAGTTACTCGGGGGGCACCTACGAGCAGTACGTC. This gives the protein CASSYSGGTYEQYV. The rearrangement joins TRBV6-5 to TRBJ2-7; tentatively, D is TRBD1 or TRBD2 (6 bases each). Per germline, CDR1 MNHEY and CDR2 SVGAGI. CDR3 length equals 14 residues. V was trimmed by 0 bases and J by 2 bases, leaving 8 bases between them.